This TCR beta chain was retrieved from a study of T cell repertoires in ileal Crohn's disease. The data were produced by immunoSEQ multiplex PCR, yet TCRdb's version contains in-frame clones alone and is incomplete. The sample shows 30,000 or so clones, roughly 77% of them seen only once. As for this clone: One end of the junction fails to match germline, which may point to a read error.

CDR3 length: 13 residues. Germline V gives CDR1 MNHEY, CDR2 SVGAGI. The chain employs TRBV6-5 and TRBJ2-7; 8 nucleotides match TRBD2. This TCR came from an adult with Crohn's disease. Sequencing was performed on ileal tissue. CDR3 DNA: TGTGCCAGCAGTTACCCGAGAGCGGGGGATCTCGAGTTC. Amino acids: CASSYPRAGDLEF.